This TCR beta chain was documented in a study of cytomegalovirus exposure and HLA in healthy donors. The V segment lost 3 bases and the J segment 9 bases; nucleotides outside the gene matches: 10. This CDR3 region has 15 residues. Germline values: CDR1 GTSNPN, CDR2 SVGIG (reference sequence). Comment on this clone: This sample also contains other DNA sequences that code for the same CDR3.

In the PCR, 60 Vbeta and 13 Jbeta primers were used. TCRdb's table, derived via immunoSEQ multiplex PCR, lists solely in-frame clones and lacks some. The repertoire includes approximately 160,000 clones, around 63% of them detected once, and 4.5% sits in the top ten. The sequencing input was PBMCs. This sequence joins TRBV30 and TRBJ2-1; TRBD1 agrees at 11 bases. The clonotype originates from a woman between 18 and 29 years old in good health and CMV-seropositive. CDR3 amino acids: CAWRKPGTGGSEQFF. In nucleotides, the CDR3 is TGTGCCTGGAGAAAGCCCGGGACAGGGGGTAGTGAGCAGTTCTTC.